One sample yielded the 28 T cell receptor beta chains listed below, sequenced in a study of T cells in localized non-small cell lung cancer (dated by TCRdb to the early 2020s). Library construction relied on the immunoSEQ multiplex PCR assay. TCRdb obtained this table from immuneACCESS and retained in-frame rearrangements with V and J assigned. These tables miss some clones; where compared with another copy, unresolved V genes account for less than half of the shortfall, and the remainder is unexplained. The sample table shows tens of thousands of clones, and about nine tenths are seen once. The leading ten clones occupy about 9.4% of the sample. The sequencing used peripheral blood, collected before any cancer treatment. Every receptor here comes from a woman aged 40 to 75 with stage I lung adenocarcinoma.

This clone occurred once. This chain links TRBV14 with TRBJ2-1; TRBD1 matches 7 bases. The CDR3 spans 14 residues. CDR1 SGHDN and CDR2 FVKESK come from the germline V gene. The V and J ends lost 6 bases and 2 bases, in that order; junction bases with no gene match: 4. CDR3 sequence reads: CASSPGTAYNEQFF. DNA for the CDR3: TGTGCCAGCAGTCCCGGGACAGCCTACAATGAGCAGTTCTTC.

The chain has TRBV30 and TRBJ2-5; D assignment may be TRBD1 or TRBD2 (5 bases each). The V and J ends lost 5 bases and 4 bases respectively, with 14 bases between them. Germline V gives CDR1 GTSNPN, CDR2 SVGIG (reference sequence). The CDR3 has 13 residues. CDR3 coding DNA: TGTGCCTGGGGCGCCGGGACGGGAGAGACCCAGTACTTC. Translated, it gives CAWGAGTGETQYF.

The chain links TRBV7-6 to TRBJ2-1, with TRBD2 identical over 7 bases. This CDR3 region has 13 residues. CDR1 is SGHVS, CDR2 FNYEAQ, per germline. With V trimmed by 1 base and J by 12 bases, 6 bases remained unmatched. CDR3 loop: CASSLVRERMQFF. For the CDR3, the DNA is TGTGCCAGCAGCTTAGTGCGGGAGAGGATGCAGTTCTTC.

The rearrangement uses TRBV4-1 and TRBJ2-7; D is unresolved. Germline CDR1 is MGHRA and CDR2 is YSYEKL. The V gene lost 0 bases and the J gene lost 2 bases, with 8 bases spanning the gap. The CDR3 is 14 amino acids. CDR3 loop: CASSQDPLTYEQYF. CDR3 DNA sequence: TGCGCCAGCAGCCAAGATCCGTTAACCTACGAGCAGTACTTC.

This chain joins TRBV27 and TRBJ2-1; D might be TRBD1 or TRBD2, each matching 5 bases. The germline V and J ends were trimmed by 2 bases and 7 bases, with 18 bases remaining between them. Germline lookup yields CDR1 MNHEY and CDR2 SMNVEV (reference sequence). The CDR3 length is 16 residues. CDR3 residues: CASSLLEPGRSNEQFF. The CDR3, as DNA: TGTGCCAGCAGTTTACTTGAACCGGGACGGTCAAATGAGCAGTTCTTC.

This rearrangement joins TRBV5-1 to TRBJ2-3; 9 bases map to TRBD2. The CDR3 loop spans 16 amino acids. V shed 4 bases, J shed 2 bases, and the junction held 8 bases outside the gene matches. In germline, CDR1 is SGHRS, CDR2 YFSETQ. The CDR3 is CASSPGLAMHTDTQYF. Here the CDR3 DNA reads TGCGCCAGCAGCCCGGGACTAGCCATGCACACAGATACGCAGTATTTT.

J is TRBJ1-2 and V is TRBV6-1; 8 positions match TRBD1. Trimming at V came to 3 bases and at J to 12 bases, leaving 3 bases not matched to a gene. The CDR3 loop spans 11 amino acids. Germline CDR1 reads MNHNS; CDR2 reads SASEGT. In DNA, the CDR3 is TGTGCCAGCAGTGACGACAGGGGTCACACCTTC. It translates to CASSDDRGHTF.

This rearrangement joins TRBV28 to TRBJ2-3; TRBD1 aligns across 7 bases. The CDR3 covers 14 residues. CDR1 and CDR2 from the germline V gene are MDHEN and SYDVKM. The junction had 6 bases not matched to a gene; V was cut back by 3 bases and J by 6 bases. This CDR3 is CASSFEGGRDTQYF. DNA for the CDR3: TGTGCCAGCAGTTTCGAAGGGGGCAGGGATACGCAGTATTTT. Full variable domain (outside the CDR3, taken from reference TRBV28 and TRBJ2-3): DVKVTQSSRYLVKRTGEKVFLECVQDMDHENMFWYRQDPGLGLRLIYFSYDVKMKEKGDIPEGYSVSREKKERFSLILESASTNQTSMYLCASSFEGGRDTQYFGPGTRLTVL.

The chain employs TRBV7-6 and TRBJ2-5, with 11 bases aligning to TRBD1. The germline gives CDR1 SGHVS, CDR2 FNYEAQ. The V gene end was trimmed by 3 bases and the J gene end by 5 bases; junction bases not matched to a gene: 8. CDR3 length: 16 amino acids. The CDR3 reads CASSFSGTGGRETQYF. The CDR3 DNA is TGTGCCAGCAGCTTTTCCGGGACAGGGGGGCGGGAGACCCAGTACTTC.

The gene calls are TRBV2 and TRBJ1-1, with 8 bases aligning to TRBD1. V shed 5 bases, J shed 3 bases, and the junction held 2 bases outside the gene matches. Germline V gene lookup returns CDR1 SNHLY and CDR2 FYNNEI. The CDR3 is 13 amino acids. The CDR3 bases are TGTGCCAGCAGTAGACAGGGGTACACTGAAGCTTTCTTT. This sequence encodes CASSRQGYTEAFF.

The genes are TRBV7-9 and TRBJ2-7, with 11 bases identical to TRBD1. The junction had 7 bases not matched to a gene; V was cut back by 5 bases and J by 7 bases. The CDR3 is 14 amino acids. CDR1 SEHNR and CDR2 FQNEAQ come from the germline V gene (reference sequence). CDR3 nucleotides: TGTGCCAGCAGCCCGGGACAGGGGGTCAGTGAGCAGTACTTC. Protein sequence: CASSPGQGVSEQYF.

This sequence joins TRBV10-3 and TRBJ2-3; D is possibly TRBD1 or TRBD2 (6 bases each). The V end lost 3 bases, the J end lost 1 base, and 11 bases lay between the germline ends. The CDR3 is 15 residues long. Germline assignment: CDR1 ENHRY and CDR2 SYGVKD. The CDR3 region has the DNA TGTGCCATCAGTGAAGGGGGGCTGGGCACAGATACGCAGTATTTT. As protein: CAISEGGLGTDTQYF.

The rearrangement uses TRBV19 and TRBJ2-7, with D hard to call. Trimming cost V 3 bases and J 0 bases, with 3 bases left between them. There are 12 residues in the CDR3. The germline V gene encodes CDR1 LNHDA and CDR2 SQIVND (reference sequence). The CDR3, as DNA: TGTGCCAGTAGTATCCCCTCCTACGAGCAGTACTTC. Encoded protein: CASSIPSYEQYF. Together with reference TRBV19 and TRBJ2-7, the CDR3 gives the full variable domain: DGGITQSPKYLFRKEGQNVTLSCEQNLNHDAMYWYRQDPGQGLRLIYYSQIVNDFQKGDIAEGYSVSREKKESFPLTVTSAQKNPTAFYLCASSIPSYEQYFGPGTRLTVT.

V gene TRBV6-6 combines with J gene TRBJ1-2; the match to TRBD1 covers 8 bases. This CDR3 has 14 amino acids. V lost 4 bases and J lost 8; bases outside the gene matches: 9. Germline lookup yields CDR1 MNHNY and CDR2 SVGAGI (reference sequence). The CDR3 DNA follows: TGTGCCAGCAGTTCCCCGGACAGGGAGTACGGCTACACCTTC. Its protein product is CASSSPDREYGYTF.

This clone is a singleton in its sample. The V gene is TRBV29-1, the J gene TRBJ2-3, with 9 bases matching TRBD2. The germline V gene encodes CDR1 SQVTM and CDR2 ANQGSEA. Trimming cost V 4 bases and J 8 bases; bases outside gene matches: 4. The CDR3 totals 12 residues. The chain's CDR3 is CSVVASGVTQYF. The CDR3 DNA reads TGCAGCGTTGTTGCTAGCGGGGTTACGCAGTATTTT.

This rearrangement joins TRBV6-5 to TRBJ1-1; D not certain. Trimming removed 6 bases from V and 2 bases from J, with 7 bases in between. This CDR3 has 12 residues. The V gene's germline CDR1 is MNHEY and CDR2 SVGAGI. CDR3 residues: CASRLTNTEAFF. CDR3 nucleotide sequence: TGTGCCAGCAGACTGACTAACACTGAAGCTTTCTTT.

This clone was detected once. This chain connects TRBV4-2 to TRBJ2-7; D unclear. Germline CDR1 is LGHNA and CDR2 is YNFKEQ. This CDR3 is 14 amino acids long. The V end was cut by 0 bases, the J end by 1 base, with 7 bases between. The CDR3 nucleotides are TGTGCCAGCAGCCAAGAGAAGCTGTCCTACGAGCAGTACTTC. It codes for CASSQEKLSYEQYF.

This clone occurred a few times. V is TRBV28 and J is TRBJ1-2; TRBD1 matches at 9 bases. V shed 6 bases, J shed 4 bases, and the junction held 6 bases outside the gene matches. Germline V lookup: CDR1 MDHEN, CDR2 SYDVKM. The length of the CDR3 is 14 residues. The CDR3 coding sequence is TGTGCCAGCAGAACAGGGGGCGGAAGCTATGGCTACACCTTC. As protein: CASRTGGGSYGYTF.

The chain uses TRBV6-1 and TRBJ2-7; the D gene is possibly TRBD1 (6 bases). Between the trimmed V and J ends, which lost 7 bases and 6 bases, there was a span of 19 bases. Germline CDR1 is MNHNS and CDR2 is SASEGT. CDR3 length: 14 residues. CDR3 protein: CASTLDRTSGEQYF. The CDR3 coding sequence is TGTGCCAGCACCCTCGACAGGACGTCTGGCGAGCAGTACTTC.

V usage is TRBV27 and J usage is TRBJ2-7; TRBD2 matches at 8 bases. The CDR3 length is 16 residues. CDR1 MNHEY and CDR2 SMNVEV come from the germline V gene (reference sequence). V was pared by 6 bases and J by 2 bases, with 12 bases of the junction left unmatched. CDR3 sequence: CASSPRERGFPYEQYF. In nucleotides, the CDR3 is TGTGCCAGCAGCCCGAGGGAGCGGGGGTTTCCCTACGAGCAGTACTTC.

This clone was seen a few times. This chain uses TRBV6-6 with TRBJ1-3; D call uncertain. The CDR3 runs 14 residues. Per germline, CDR1 MNHNY and CDR2 SVGAGI (reference sequence). V lost 6 bases to trimming and J lost 0 bases, with 9 bases between them. Here the CDR3 DNA reads TGTGCCAGCAGCCCCGCAGGCTCTGGAAACACCATATATTTT. Amino acids: CASSPAGSGNTIYF.

V usage is TRBV2 and J usage is TRBJ2-5, with D tentatively TRBD2 (5 bases). This CDR3 comprises 15 residues. V lost 8 bases, J lost 5 bases, and 21 bases lay in between. Per germline, CDR1 SNHLY and CDR2 FYNNEI. The CDR3 loop reads CASGHDYYTGETQYF. The CDR3 DNA is TGTGCCAGCGGCCACGACTACTACACGGGGGAGACCCAGTACTTC.

J is TRBJ2-1 and V is TRBV4-1; tentative D call: TRBD2 (6 bases). CDR3 length equals 14 residues. Germline assignment: CDR1 MGHRA and CDR2 YSYEKL. V was pared by 1 base and J by 8 bases, with 12 bases between. In DNA, the CDR3 is TGCGCCAGCAGCCAAGGGGACTCTAGGTATGAGCAGTTCTTC. Its protein product is CASSQGDSRYEQFF.

J is TRBJ1-5 and V is TRBV6-7, with no clear D. TRBV6-7 is recorded as an ORF, its role being uncertain. V was shortened by 6 bases and J by 1 base, with 16 bases between the two germline ends. This CDR3 has 16 amino acids. The CDR3, as DNA: TGTGCCAGCAGACCCCCCAGACCTGGGAGCAATCAGCCCCAGCATTTT. Its translation: CASRPPRPGSNQPQHF.

This chain uses TRBV2 with TRBJ2-1; 11 bases align to TRBD2. The CDR3 runs 14 residues. Germline V gene data show CDR1 as SNHLY and CDR2 as FYNNEI. J was trimmed by 10 bases and V by 4 bases; bases with no gene match: 6. The CDR3: CASSGSGRAREQFF. The DNA of the CDR3 is TGTGCCAGCAGTGGTAGCGGGAGGGCCAGGGAGCAGTTCTTC.

This clone was counted between two and nine times. The chain links TRBV10-3 to TRBJ1-4; TRBD1 is a possible D gene (6 bases). CDR3 length: 15 amino acids. Trimming removed 5 bases at V and 3 bases at J, with 13 bases between. Germline CDR1 reads ENHRY; CDR2 reads SYGVKD. The DNA of the CDR3 is TGTGCCATCAGTACGTCCGGGACACCTAATGAAAAACTGTTTTTT. It specifies CAISTSGTPNEKLFF.

This clone was recorded only once. The genes are TRBV10-1 and TRBJ2-7; TRBD1 matches 7 bases. J was trimmed by 0 bases and V by 3 bases; bases with no gene match: 2. The CDR3 covers 14 residues. Looked up from germline, CDR1 is WNHNN and CDR2 is SYGVQD (reference sequence). The CDR3 spells CASSENRGSYEQYF. The CDR3, as DNA: TGCGCCAGCAGTGAAAACAGGGGCTCCTACGAGCAGTACTTC.

In DNA, the CDR3 is TGCGCCAGTAGGGATCCAAATGAAAAACTGTTTTTT. Its translation is CASRDPNEKLFF. The chain combines TRBV10-2 with TRBJ1-4, with D unresolved. Germline V CDR1 and CDR2: WSHSY, SAAADI. The CDR3 has 12 residues. V shed 9 bases and J shed 5 bases, with 10 bases lying between them.